A single sample gave rise to the 26 T cell receptor beta chains below, sequenced in a study of T cell repertoires in cytomegalovirus infection (dated by TCRdb to about 2019). The sequencer listed for this sample is Illumina HiSeq 1500. TCRdb ran its own pipeline on the public reads, namely fastp trimming at Q25 and MiXCR clone calling, and kept in-frame beta chains. When rows share a CDR3 protein, they turn into one entry using the most common DNA and genes. The sample table holds about 190,000 distinct CDR3 sequences, of which roughly 9% were seen once. The ten largest make up about 4.2% of the sample. The material sequenced was PBMCs. The receptor source for this set is a human donor in good health (CMV status not recorded). Some clones in this sample may be carry-over from other donors' samples.

This clonotype was seen at least ten times. The gene calls are TRBV5-1 and TRBJ1-1, with D possibly matching TRBD1 (5 bases). V was pared by 0 bases and J by 4 bases, with 10 bases between. The CDR3 contains 14 residues. CDR1 is SGHRS, CDR2 YFSETQ, per germline. The CDR3 DNA is TGCGCCAGCAGCTTGGAGCAGGGCAGCACTGAAGCTTTCTTT. The encoded protein is CASSLEQGSTEAFF.

Judged by abundance, this clonotype is medium-sized. This chain joins TRBV7-2 and TRBJ2-7; TRBD1 matches at 10 bases. Germline trimming cut 5 bases from V and 3 bases from J; bases unmatched to any gene: 13. CDR3 length: 17 residues. Germline CDR1 reads SGHTA; CDR2 reads FQGNSA. CDR3 protein: CASSRPMPRDRGYEQYF. The CDR3 DNA follows: TGTGCCAGCAGCCGACCTATGCCCCGGGACAGGGGCTACGAGCAGTACTTC.

V and J are TRBV20-1 and TRBJ1-2; 7 bases line up with TRBD1. This CDR3 contains 14 residues. V lost 6 bases, J lost 2 bases, and 9 bases stayed unmatched. Germline CDR1 and CDR2: DFQATT and SNEGSKA (reference sequence). CDR3 in amino acids: CSANRDSNNYGYTF. The DNA of the CDR3 is TGCAGTGCCAACCGGGACAGCAACAACTATGGCTACACCTTC.

Ten or more counts support this clonotype. V gene TRBV6-5 combines with J gene TRBJ1-1; D may be TRBD1 (6 bases). The ends were cut back, 0 bases at V and 0 bases at J, with 8 bases in the middle. From germline, CDR1 is MNHEY and CDR2 SVGAGI. The CDR3 loop spans 15 amino acids. The CDR3 DNA follows: TGTGCCAGCAGTTACTCTAACAGGGTGAACACTGAAGCTTTCTTT. Amino acid sequence: CASSYSNRVNTEAFF.

This clonotype was seen many times. V is TRBV7-2 and J is TRBJ1-2, with 7 bases aligning to TRBD1. The length of the CDR3 is 17 residues. Germline CDR1 and CDR2: SGHTA and FQGNSA. Germline trimming cut 3 bases from V and 0 bases from J; bases unmatched to any gene: 10. The CDR3 sequence is CASSLGTGASANYGYTF. The CDR3, as DNA: TGTGCCAGCAGCTTGGGTACAGGGGCTTCTGCTAACTATGGCTACACCTTC.

A word on this clonotype: A junction boundary mismatches the germline segment, possibly from a read error. The genes are TRBV6-9 and TRBJ2-7, with D perhaps matching TRBD2 (6 bases). Per germline, CDR1 MNHGY and CDR2 SVAAGI. CDR3 length: 14 amino acids. The CDR3 spells CARSYAWEVREQYF. The CDR3, as DNA: TGTGCCAGAAGTTACGCGTGGGAGGTGCGGGAGCAGTACTTC.

At least ten counts were recorded for this clonotype. The chain links TRBV7-2 to TRBJ2-7; D assignment may be TRBD1 or TRBD2 (5 bases each). CDR1 is SGHTA, CDR2 FQGNSA, per germline. Deletions cut 5 bases from V and 2 bases from J, with 13 bases between. The CDR3 is 14 residues long. The CDR3 reads CASSRDLPPYEQYF. CDR3 sequence (DNA): TGTGCCAGCAGCCGGGACCTGCCTCCCTACGAGCAGTACTTC.

The chain links TRBV9 to TRBJ1-1; D perhaps matches TRBD1 (6 bases). CDR1 is SGDLS, CDR2 YYNGEE, per germline. The CDR3 covers 16 residues. With 0 bases removed from V and 5 bases from J, the gap between germline ends came to 17 bases. CDR3 DNA: TGTGCCAGCAGCGTAGCCGGAAGGGGGGGTTCAACTGAAGCTTTCTTT. Encoded protein: CASSVAGRGGSTEAFF.

The V and J genes are TRBV6-2 or TRBV6-3 and TRBJ2-7; 11 bases are shared with TRBD2. Losses at the gene ends were 6 bases for V and 9 bases for J; bases not matched to a gene: 10. CDR3 size: 14 residues. CDR1 MNHEY and CDR2 SVGEGT come from the germline V gene. CDR3 amino acids: CASRVVTSGVRQYF. The CDR3, as DNA: TGTGCCAGCAGAGTTGTGACTAGCGGGGTCCGGCAGTACTTC.

This clonotype was observed many times. The rearrangement uses TRBV7-8 and TRBJ2-3; no clear D. Germline V gene data show CDR1 as SGHVS and CDR2 as FQNEAQ. This CDR3 comprises 14 residues. V was clipped by 4 bases and J by 3 bases, with 11 bases between them. DNA of the CDR3: TGTGCCAGCAGCTACCGTCCAGGAACAGATACGCAGTATTTT. This codes for CASSYRPGTDTQYF. Looking up the rest from reference TRBV7-8 and TRBJ2-3 gives the full variable domain: GAGVSQSPRYKVAKRGQDVALRCDPISGHVSLFWYQQALGQGPEFLTYFQNEAQLDKSGLPSDRFFAERPEGSVSTLKIQRTQQEDSAVYLCASSYRPGTDTQYFGPGTRLTVL.

The chain links TRBV6-1 to TRBJ1-5; tentative D call: TRBD1 (6 bases). Germline V gives CDR1 MNHNS, CDR2 SASEGT. Trimming left V 0 bases short and J 11 bases short, with 11 bases between. The CDR3 extends over 13 amino acids. The CDR3 sequence is CASSEALRQAQHF. The DNA for the CDR3 is TGTGCCAGCAGTGAAGCGCTTCGACAGGCCCAGCATTTT.

This clonotype came up a few times. V and J are TRBV5-6 and TRBJ1-2; D gene ambiguous. Germline V lookup: CDR1 SGHDT, CDR2 YYEEEE. This CDR3 region has 17 residues. Trimming cost V 4 bases and J 5 bases, with 24 bases left between them. In DNA form, the CDR3 reads TGTGCCAGCAGCCCCAGTTTGGACCCCCTTCGGGAGTATGGCTACACCTTC. Its translation is CASSPSLDPLREYGYTF.

In this sample, this clonotype turned up many times. This chain uses TRBV28 with TRBJ1-2, with unresolved D. This CDR3 contains 14 residues. Germline V gene sequence: CDR1 MDHEN, CDR2 SYDVKM. V lost 4 bases, J lost 7 bases, and 16 bases lay in between. CDR3 DNA sequence: TGTGCCAGCAGTTCTGCGGCGGGGAATGGTGGCTACACCTTC. Translation gives CASSSAAGNGGYTF.

This clonotype was recorded once. A much larger clone differs by one base, so this may be a read error. This chain connects TRBV28 to TRBJ2-7; D is possibly TRBD2 (6 bases). The germline V gene encodes CDR1 MDHEN and CDR2 SYDVKM. The CDR3 loop spans 14 amino acids. The CDR3 bases are TGTGTCAGCAGTACCCCCGGGGGAACCTACGAGCAGTACTTC. It encodes CVSSTPGGTYEQYF.

This clonotype was found many times. The chain joins TRBV7-2 to TRBJ1-3; D call uncertain. V lost 0 bases, J lost 0 bases, and 9 bases lay in between. The CDR3 has 16 residues. The germline V gene encodes CDR1 SGHTA and CDR2 FQGNSA. The CDR3 DNA reads TGTGCCAGCAGCTTAGCGGGCGCTAGCTCTGGAAACACCATATATTTT. Translation gives CASSLAGASSGNTIYF.

This clonotype was seen at least ten times. CDR3 amino acids: CASNRDGNYGYTF. CDR3 sequence (DNA): TGTGCCAGCAACCGGGACGGTAACTATGGCTACACCTTC. The rearrangement joins TRBV6-2 or TRBV6-3 to TRBJ1-2, with D possibly being TRBD1 (5 bases). The germline V gene has CDR1 MNHEY and CDR2 SVGEGT. The V and J ends lost 7 bases and 1 base respectively, with 10 bases between them. This CDR3 has 13 amino acids.

The rearrangement uses TRBV28 and TRBJ1-2, with unresolved D. Trimming took off 3 bases at V and 8 bases at J, with 13 bases between the two ends. The CDR3 extends over 13 amino acids. CDR1 and CDR2 from the germline V gene are MDHEN and SYDVKM. CDR3 nucleotide sequence: TGTGCCAGCAGTTTTGCACAGCGGAGGGGCTACACCTTC. It encodes CASSFAQRRGYTF.

This clonotype was observed at least ten times. This chain connects TRBV7-3 to TRBJ2-5, with a possible D match to TRBD1 (6 bases). V lost 4 bases and J 2 bases, leaving 8 bases between the germline ends. CDR3 size: 13 residues. From germline, CDR1 is SGHTA and CDR2 FQGTGA. The CDR3 nucleotides read TGTGCCAGCAGCTCGACAGGACAAGAGACCCAGTACTTC. This codes for CASSSTGQETQYF. The entire variable domain, with the rest obtained from reference TRBV7-3 and TRBJ2-5, is as follows: GAGVSQTPSNKVTEKGKYVELRCDPISGHTALYWYRQSLGQGPEFLIYFQGTGAADDSGLPNDRFFAVRPEGSVSTLKIQRTERGDSAVYLCASSSTGQETQYFGPGTRLLVL.

In its sample, this clonotype was seen many times. The genes are TRBV7-6 and TRBJ2-1; D ambiguous. Trimming removed 5 bases from V and 13 bases from J, with 21 bases in between. This CDR3 has 14 amino acids. Germline V gene sequence: CDR1 SGHVS, CDR2 FNYEAQ. The CDR3 sequence: CASSPSVAVGQQFF. The CDR3 region has the DNA TGTGCCAGCAGCCCCTCGGTCGCCGTGGGTCAACAGTTCTTC.

This clonotype has a count of ten or more. The chain couples TRBV7-2 to TRBJ1-5; 9 bases are shared with TRBD1. J lost 6 bases, V lost 2 bases, and 5 bases had no gene match. Germline lookup yields CDR1 SGHTA and CDR2 FQGNSA. CDR3 length equals 15 residues. CDR3 residues: CASSLNRGQGQPQHF. The CDR3 DNA sequence: TGTGCCAGCAGCTTAAACAGGGGGCAGGGTCAGCCCCAGCATTTT. The full variable domain, in which reference TRBV7-2 and TRBJ1-5 provide the parts outside the CDR3, is GAGVSQSPSNKVTEKGKDVELRCDPISGHTALYWYRQSLGQGLEFLIYFQGNSAPDKSGLPSDRFSAERTGGSVSTLTIQRTQQEDSAVYLCASSLNRGQGQPQHFGDGTRLSIL.

V usage is TRBV9 and J usage is TRBJ2-7; 7 positions match TRBD2. V shed 3 bases, J shed 6 bases, and the junction held 9 bases outside the gene matches. There are 14 residues in the CDR3. Germline lookup yields CDR1 SGDLS and CDR2 YYNGEE. CDR3 sequence reads: CASSGGGVSGEQYF. CDR3 sequence (DNA): TGTGCCAGCAGCGGGGGGGGGGTGAGCGGCGAGCAGTACTTC.

This clonotype appeared a few times. The chain joins TRBV2 to TRBJ1-3; unclear D gene. Trimming removed 5 bases at V and 0 bases at J, with 8 bases between. Germline CDR1 is SNHLY and CDR2 is FYNNEI. The CDR3 extends over 14 amino acids. CDR3 bases: TGTGCCAGCAGTCGTCTAAGCTCTGGAAACACCATATATTTT. It is translated as CASSRLSSGNTIYF.

The chain employs TRBV5-1 and TRBJ2-1; a weak D match, TRBD2 (6 bases). V lost 5 bases to trimming and J lost 3 bases, with 9 bases between them. Per the germline V gene, CDR1 is SGHRS and CDR2 is YFSETQ. This CDR3 region has 13 residues. The CDR3 loop reads CASREGYYNEQFF. The CDR3 bases are TGCGCCAGCAGGGAGGGGTACTACAATGAGCAGTTCTTC.

This clonotype was recorded at least ten times. The gene calls are TRBV7-9 and TRBJ1-6, with 9 bases identical to TRBD1. After removal of 6 bases from V and 8 bases from J, the junction contained 5 bases not matched to a gene. CDR1 SEHNR and CDR2 FQNEAQ come from the germline V gene (reference sequence). The CDR3 sequence is 14 residues long. The CDR3 nucleotides read TGTGCCAGCAGAGAGGACAGGGGCGATTCACCCCTCCACTTT. Its translation: CASREDRGDSPLHF.

The chain is built from TRBV4-3 and TRBJ1-1, with TRBD1 matching over 9 bases. Germline trimming cut 6 bases from V and 4 bases from J; bases unmatched to any gene: 6. The germline V gene has CDR1 LGHNA and CDR2 YSLEER. CDR3 length: 14 residues. Here the CDR3 DNA reads TGCGCCAGCAGTCGACAGGGGGTGTTCACTGAAGCTTTCTTT. Protein: CASSRQGVFTEAFF.

The chain employs TRBV30 and TRBJ2-1; no clear D. Germline CDR1 reads GTSNPN; CDR2 reads SVGIG (reference sequence). The CDR3 sequence is 14 residues long. Deletions cut 1 base from V and 0 bases from J, with 7 bases between. The CDR3 spells CAWSGTASYNEQFF. In DNA form, the CDR3 reads TGTGCCTGGAGTGGGACGGCCTCCTACAATGAGCAGTTCTTC.